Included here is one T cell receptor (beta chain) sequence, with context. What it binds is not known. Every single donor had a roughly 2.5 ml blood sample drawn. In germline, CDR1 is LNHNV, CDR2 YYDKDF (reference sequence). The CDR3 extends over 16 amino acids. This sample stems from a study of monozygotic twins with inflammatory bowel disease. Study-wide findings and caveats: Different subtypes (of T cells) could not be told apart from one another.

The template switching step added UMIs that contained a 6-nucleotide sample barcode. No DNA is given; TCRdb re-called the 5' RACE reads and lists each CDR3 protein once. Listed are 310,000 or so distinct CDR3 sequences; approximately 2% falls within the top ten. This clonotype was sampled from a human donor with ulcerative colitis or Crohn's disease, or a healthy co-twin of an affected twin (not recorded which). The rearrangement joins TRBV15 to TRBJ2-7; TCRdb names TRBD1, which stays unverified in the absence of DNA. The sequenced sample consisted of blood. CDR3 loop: CATSVNRGPSSYEQYF. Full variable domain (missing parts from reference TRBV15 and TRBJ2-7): DAMVIQNPRYQVTQFGKPVTLSCSQTLNHNVMYWYQQKSSQAPKLLFHYYDKDFNNEADTPDNFQSRRPNTSFCFLDIRSPGLGDTAMYLCATSVNRGPSSYEQYFGPGTRLTVT.